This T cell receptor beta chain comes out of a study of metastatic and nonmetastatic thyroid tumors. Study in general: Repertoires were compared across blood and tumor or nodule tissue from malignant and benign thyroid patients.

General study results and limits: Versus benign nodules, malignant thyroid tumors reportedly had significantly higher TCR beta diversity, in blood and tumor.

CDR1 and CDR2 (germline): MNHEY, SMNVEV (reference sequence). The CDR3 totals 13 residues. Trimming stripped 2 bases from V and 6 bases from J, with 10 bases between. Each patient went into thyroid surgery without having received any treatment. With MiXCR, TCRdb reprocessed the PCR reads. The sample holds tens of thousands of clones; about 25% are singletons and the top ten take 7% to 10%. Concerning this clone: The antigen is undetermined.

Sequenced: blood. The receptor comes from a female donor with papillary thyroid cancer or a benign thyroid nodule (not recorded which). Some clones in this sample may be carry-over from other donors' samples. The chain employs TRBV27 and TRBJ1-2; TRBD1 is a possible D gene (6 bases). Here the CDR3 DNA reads TGTGCCAGCAGTTTAATAGGGGGTAATGGCTACACCTTC. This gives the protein CASSLIGGNGYTF.